This is a list of T cell receptor beta chains from one sample in a study of cytomegalovirus exposure and HLA in healthy donors. Sequenced by immunoSEQ multiplex PCR; TCRdb stores in-frame clones only, minus some. The table has roughly 93,000 clones, around 75% seen once. Sequencing input: PBMCs. These receptors came from a middle-aged man in good health and CMV-seronegative. Each CDR3 is given with its conserved first and last residue. The D gene is left open where the match is weak. Clone size appears in some rows only: once, few, many, or a class for an expanded clone.

v_gene	d_gene	j_gene	abundance	CDR3aa	CDR3nt
TRBV7-3	.	TRBJ2-2	once	CASSQGQGVSTGELFF	TGTGCCAGCAGCCAGGGGCAGGGTGTCTCCACCGGGGAGCTGTTTTTT
TRBV11-2	.	TRBJ1-5	once	CASSLEPGRQPQHF	TGTGCCAGCAGCTTAGAGCCAGGGAGGCAGCCCCAGCATTTT
TRBV10-3	.	TRBJ1-4	.	CATTDLATNEKLFF	TGTGCCACCACCGACCTAGCAACTAATGAAAAACTGTTTTTT
TRBV7-9	TRBD1	TRBJ1-4	.	CASSSDRAGNEKLFF	TGTGCCAGCAGCTCAGACAGGGCGGGGAATGAAAAACTGTTTTTT
TRBV28	TRBD1	TRBJ2-3	few	CASSQPTGVTDTQYF	TGTGCCAGCAGCCAACCTACAGGGGTTACAGATACGCAGTATTTT
TRBV6-1	.	TRBJ2-7	.	CASSEGGVLYEQYF	TGTGCCAGCAGTGAAGGGGGGGTCCTCTACGAGCAGTACTTC
TRBV10-3	.	TRBJ1-2	.	CAIRDFGGNYGYTF	TGTGCCATCAGGGATTTTGGGGGCAACTATGGCTACACCTTC
TRBV29-1	.	TRBJ2-1	once	CSVSWGSRSSYNEQFF	TGCAGCGTCTCCTGGGGCTCCCGTAGCTCCTACAATGAGCAGTTCTTC
TRBV2	.	TRBJ1-5	.	CASTSGQRHQPQHF	TGTGCCAGCACTTCCGGACAGAGACATCAGCCCCAGCATTTT
TRBV12-5	TRBD1	TRBJ2-1	.	CASGLVRDSSDNEQFF	TGTGCTAGTGGTTTGGTACGGGACAGCAGTGACAATGAGCAGTTCTTC
TRBV29-1	.	TRBJ1-2	once	CSVKGVRGGGIYGYTF	TGCAGCGTGAAGGGGGTTAGAGGGGGGGGAATCTATGGCTACACCTTC
TRBV27	.	TRBJ1-1	.	CASTLGGGNTEAFF	TGTGCCAGCACCCTAGGGGGGGGGAACACTGAAGCTTTCTTT
TRBV27	TRBD1	TRBJ2-7	.	CASSFTGDSLGEQYF	TGTGCCAGCAGTTTTACAGGGGACAGTTTAGGCGAGCAGTACTTC
TRBV2	TRBD1	TRBJ2-2	.	CASSETGGTGELFF	TGTGCCAGCAGTGAGACAGGGGGGACCGGGGAGCTGTTTTTT
TRBV5-4	.	TRBJ1-2	once	CASSFNLLGAGDGYTF	TGTGCCAGCAGCTTTAATCTTCTCGGGGCGGGGGATGGCTACACCTTC
TRBV4-1	.	TRBJ1-2	.	CASSLLITGGPGGYGYTF	TGCGCCAGCAGCCTGTTAATAACCGGGGGACCTGGGGGCTATGGCTACACCTTC
TRBV11-2	TRBD1	TRBJ1-2	.	CASSLGYKLGQGAGYGYTF	TGTGCCAGCAGCTTAGGTTATAAGTTGGGACAGGGGGCCGGCTATGGCTACACCTTC
TRBV9	.	TRBJ2-7	.	CASSVGGGEVDEQYF	TGTGCCAGCAGCGTAGGGGGCGGGGAGGTCGACGAGCAGTACTTC
TRBV11-2	.	TRBJ2-2	.	CASSHRVYAGELFF	TGTGCCAGCAGCCACAGGGTTTACGCCGGGGAGCTGTTTTTT
TRBV5-5	.	TRBJ1-1	few	CASSLDYGPGYLNTEAFF	TGTGCCAGCAGCCTAGATTACGGACCGGGGTACCTGAACACTGAAGCTTTCTTT
TRBV6-4	TRBD2	TRBJ2-3	.	CASSDYQTSRDTQYF	TGTGCCAGCAGTGACTACCAGACTAGCAGAGATACGCAGTATTTT
TRBV11-2	.	TRBJ2-7	.	CASSLTPTGTYEQYF	TGTGCCAGTAGCTTAACTCCGACAGGAACCTACGAGCAGTACTTC
TRBV18	.	TRBJ1-3	once	CASSPGGQSGNTIYF	TGTGCCAGCTCACCCGGAGGGCAGTCTGGAAACACCATATATTTT
TRBV18	TRBD1	TRBJ1-6	.	CASSPGQGRSPLHF	TGTGCCAGCTCACCAGGACAGGGCCGGTCACCCCTCCACTTT
TRBV28	.	TRBJ1-6	once	CASSGQSSSYNSPLHF	TGTGCCAGCAGTGGACAGTCCAGCTCCTATAATTCACCCCTCCACTTT
TRBV6-6	.	TRBJ1-3	.	CASSYSEPGNTIYF	TGTGCCAGCAGTTACTCAGAGCCCGGGAACACCATATATTTT